This T cell receptor (beta chain) was found in a study of shared clonotypes between healthy human individuals. Naive CD8 cells were CD45RO-negative, positively selected for CCR7, excluding terminally differentiated effector memory CD45RA+ cells. This clone was seen once. Sequencing was performed with immunoSEQ multiplex PCR; in TCRdb, only in-frame clones are kept and a portion is missing. The top ten hold about 0.22% of the sample, which has fewer than 850,000 clones, 90% to 98% seen once. The trim removed 2 bases at V and 3 bases at J, leaving 18 bases unmatched. The CDR3 runs to 20 residues. CDR1 and CDR2 (germline): SGHNT, YYREEE (reference sequence).

Sequencing input: naive CD8+ T cells sorted from blood. V gene TRBV5-4 combines with J gene TRBJ2-3; 10 bases match TRBD2. The clonotype originates from a man aged 25-45 years in good health. CDR3 in amino acids: CASSLGTGGLAGVRTDTQYF. The CDR3, as DNA: TGTGCCAGCAGCTTAGGTACGGGTGGGCTAGCGGGAGTTCGGACAGATACGCAGTATTTT.